This record looks at one T cell receptor (beta chain) sequence and its context. Its matching antigen is unknown. Transcripts of RNA were the source for amplifying TCR beta CDR3 regions. HTBI primers served in a first-round RT-PCR, which a second-round multiplex PCR followed. TCRdb re-called the multiplex PCR reads through MiXCR, storing one row per CDR3 protein. The table lists hundreds of thousands of distinct CDR3 sequences, under 25% of them singletons. The entry originates in a study of Graves' ophthalmopathy and Graves' hyperthyroidism. On the study more broadly: Peripheral blood was gathered at the point of initial diagnosis, before any treatment started. Whole-study findings and limits: Blood was where most expanded thyroid clonotypes above 0.001 frequency also turned up.

Germline V CDR1 and CDR2: MNHEY, SMNVEV (reference sequence). With 3 bases clipped from V and 0 bases from J, the junction kept 2 bases outside the gene matches. This CDR3 contains 14 residues. The stable label applied to hyperthyroidism with no ophthalmopathy within 18 months of follow-up. No donor had other autoimmune disease, uncontrolled infection, pregnancy or lactation. The sample comprised peripheral blood. The TCR was taken from a woman aged 18-29 years with stable Graves' hyperthyroidism. This chain connects TRBV27 to TRBJ2-7, with TRBD2 identical over 7 bases. In nucleotides, the CDR3 is TGTGCCAGCAGTTTGGGACTATACTCCTACGAGCAGTACTTC. Translation gives CASSLGLYSYEQYF.